The rows below give T cell receptor beta chains drawn from one sample of a study of shared clonotypes between healthy human individuals. Profiled with immunoSEQ multiplex PCR; TCRdb holds only in-frame clones, not every one. In the table there are around 180,000 clones, about 93% of which are singletons. The sequenced sample was naive CD4+ T cells sorted from blood. These receptors originate from a woman younger than 45 in good health. Each CDR3 is given with its conserved first and last residue. Each record gives: J gene, D gene, V gene, CDR3 protein, CDR3 DNA. A D gene is named only where the DNA matches it firmly.

TRBJ2-7 | - | TRBV6-1 | CASSVAPAAGTTEQYF | TGTGCCAGCAGTGTCGCCCCCGCCGCGGGAACAACCGAGCAGTACTTC
TRBJ1-5 | - | TRBV28 | CASSLMRPNQPQHF | TGTGCCAGCAGTCTCATGCGGCCGAATCAGCCCCAGCATTTT
TRBJ2-1 | TRBD2 | TRBV11-2 | CASSSISGRRNEQFF | TGTGCCAGCAGCTCGATTAGCGGGAGGCGTAATGAGCAGTTCTTC
TRBJ2-6 | - | TRBV5-1 | CASSWGNSGANVLTF | TGCGCCAGCAGCTGGGGGAACTCTGGGGCCAACGTCCTGACTTTC
TRBJ2-7 | - | TRBV18 | CASSPKKGSYEQYF | TGTGCCAGCTCACCAAAAAAAGGCTCCTACGAGCAGTACTTC
TRBJ2-3 | - | TRBV27 | CASSLSSRLVAVVPQYF | TGTGCCAGCAGTTTATCATCGCGACTAGTAGCCGTTGTTCCGCAGTATTTT
TRBJ1-1 | - | TRBV9 | CASSVVSDTEAFF | TGTGCCAGCAGCGTAGTTTCTGACACTGAAGCTTTCTTT
TRBJ2-5 | TRBD2 | TRBV6-1 | CAISGNRSPKETQYF | TGTGCCATTAGCGGGAACCGTTCCCCTAAAGAGACCCAGTACTTC
TRBJ2-1 | - | TRBV6-6 | CASRAPLGDNEQFF | TGTGCCAGCAGAGCACCCCTTGGGGACAATGAGCAGTTCTTC
TRBJ2-7 | - | TRBV7-7 | CASSPVLGRGDYEQYF | TGTGCCAGCAGCCCCGTTTTGGGCAGGGGAGACTACGAGCAGTACTTC
TRBJ2-7 | - | TRBV5-5 | CASSLTQGPFYEQYF | TGTGCCAGCAGCTTAACACAGGGTCCCTTCTACGAGCAGTACTTC
TRBJ2-7 | - | TRBV19 | CASREANEQYF | TGTGCCAGTAGAGAAGCGAACGAGCAGTACTTC